This T cell receptor (beta chain) was identified in a study of cytomegalovirus exposure and HLA in healthy donors. General observations from the study: There were some public TCRs occurring in many donors, but most TCR sequences were rare. TCR clusters originating in the first cohort tended to co-occur in the approximately 120 validation repertoires, according to a later analysis.

V lost 4 bases and J lost 8, with 10 bases in between. CDR1 is SGHDT, CDR2 YYEEEE, per germline. This CDR3 comprises 12 residues. It was the roughly 120-subject validation cohort, separate from the roughly 700-subject first cohort, to which the donors belonged. Generated by immunoSEQ multiplex PCR, the TCRdb table keeps only in-frame clones and is missing some. The sample shows over 110,000 clones, around 90% of them seen only once. This clone was recorded a few times. The antigen remains undetermined. Input material: PBMCs. The clonotype comes from a man between 18 and 35 years old in good health and CMV-seropositive. The V call is TRBV5-6, the J call TRBJ2-1; a possible D gene is TRBD1 (6 bases). The CDR3 sequence: CASSQQGDEQFF. The CDR3 DNA sequence: TGTGCCAGCAGCCAACAGGGAGATGAGCAGTTCTTC.